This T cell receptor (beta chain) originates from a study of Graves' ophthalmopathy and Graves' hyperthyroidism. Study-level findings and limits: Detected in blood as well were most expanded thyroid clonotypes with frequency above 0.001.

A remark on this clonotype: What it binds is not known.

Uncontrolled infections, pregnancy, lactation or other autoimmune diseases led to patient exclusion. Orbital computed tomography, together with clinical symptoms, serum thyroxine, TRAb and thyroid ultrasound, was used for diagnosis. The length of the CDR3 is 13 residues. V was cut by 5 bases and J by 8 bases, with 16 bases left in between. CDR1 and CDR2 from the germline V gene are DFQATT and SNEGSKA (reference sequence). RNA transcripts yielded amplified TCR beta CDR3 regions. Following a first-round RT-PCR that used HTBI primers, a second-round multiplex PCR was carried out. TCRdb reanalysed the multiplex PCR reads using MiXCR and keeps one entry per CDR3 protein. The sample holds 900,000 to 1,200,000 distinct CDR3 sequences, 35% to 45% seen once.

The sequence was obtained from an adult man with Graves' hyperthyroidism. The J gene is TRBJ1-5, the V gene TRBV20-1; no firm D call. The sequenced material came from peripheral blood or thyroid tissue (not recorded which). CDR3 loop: CSARGIEEKPQHF. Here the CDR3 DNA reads TGCAGTGCTCGGGGAATCGAAGAAAAGCCCCAGCATTTT.